The 14 T cell receptor beta chains below were found in one sample sequenced in a study of early T cells in non-severe SARS-CoV-2 infection. Each CDR3 protein gets one entry after TCRdb re-called the 5' RACE reads with MiXCR. There are fewer than 40,000 distinct CDR3 sequences in the sample; under 6% occur only once, and about 5.3% lies in the top ten. Sequencing was done on a sample of whole blood. The receptors stem from an adult who was a healthcare worker with PCR-confirmed SARS-CoV-2 infection or an uninfected control (not recorded which).

This clonotype was seen a few times. A much more abundant neighbour one base away suggests this may be a read error. J is TRBJ1-2 and V is TRBV7-2; TRBD1 is a possible D gene (6 bases). This CDR3 region has 15 residues. Germline V gives CDR1 SGHTA, CDR2 FQGNSA. Trimming pared 5 bases from V and 4 bases from J, leaving 17 bases between. The CDR3 spells CASSPRVRGPYGYTF. The CDR3 nucleotides read TGTGCCAGCAGCCCCCGGGTCAGGGGCCCCTATGGCTACACCTTC.

In this sample, this clonotype turned up many times. This chain uses TRBV11-2 with TRBJ2-1, with 11 bases matching TRBD2. V shed 5 bases, J shed 10 bases, and the junction held 4 bases outside the gene matches. The CDR3 totals 13 residues. Germline CDR1 reads SGHAT; CDR2 reads FQNNGV. The CDR3 loop is CASSISGRAEQFF. CDR3 bases: TGTGCCAGCAGCATTAGCGGGAGGGCCGAGCAGTTCTTC.

This clonotype has ten or more counts. The chain employs TRBV12-3 or TRBV12-4 and TRBJ1-3; 9 bases are shared with TRBD1. Germline trimming cut 5 bases from V and 0 bases from J; bases unmatched to any gene: 5. CDR3 length: 16 residues. The CDR3: CASSPTQGASGNTIYF. DNA of the CDR3: TGTGCCAGCAGTCCGACACAGGGGGCCTCTGGAAACACCATATATTTT.

In this sample, this clonotype turned up many times. V is TRBV20-1 and J is TRBJ2-3, with 8 positions matching TRBD2. The CDR3 runs to 14 residues. CDR1 and CDR2 (germline): DFQATT, SNEGSKA (reference sequence). CDR3 sequence: CRPTSANGVDTQYF. CDR3 nucleotides: TGCAGGCCGACTAGCGCCAACGGGGTAGATACGCAGTATTTT.

This clonotype was counted at least ten times. The chain couples TRBV6-6 to TRBJ2-3; D gene uncertain. Trimming pared 6 bases from V and 3 bases from J, leaving 10 bases between. The germline V gene has CDR1 MNHNY and CDR2 SVGAGI (reference sequence). The CDR3 has 13 residues. The CDR3 DNA reads as TGTGCCAGCAGGAGAGGACCGACAGATACGCAGTATTTT. Amino acid sequence: CASRRGPTDTQYF.

A note on this clonotype: A much larger clone lies one base from this, so it may be a read error. The chain has TRBV7-6 and TRBJ2-1, with TRBD2 as a possible D gene (5 bases). Germline values: CDR1 SGHVS, CDR2 FNYEAQ. This CDR3 region has 14 residues. This chain's CDR3 is CACSLDFLRVEQFF. CDR3 bases: TGTGCCTGCAGCTTAGACTTTTTGCGGGTTGAGCAGTTCTTC. Full variable domain (outside the CDR3, taken from reference TRBV7-6 and TRBJ2-1): GAGVSQSPRYKVTKRGQDVALRCDPISGHVSLYWYRQALGQGPEFLTYFNYEAQQDKSGLPNDRFSAERPEGSISTLTIQRTEQRDSAMYRCACSLDFLRVEQFFGPGTRLTVL.

This clonotype is termed medium-sized. The gene calls are TRBV2 and TRBJ2-1; 8 nucleotides align to TRBD2. Trimming cost V 4 bases and J 6 bases; bases outside gene matches: 5. The CDR3 has 14 residues. Germline V gene sequence: CDR1 SNHLY, CDR2 FYNNEI. CDR3: CASSAGTSINEQFF. CDR3 coding DNA: TGTGCCAGCAGTGCCGGGACTAGTATCAATGAGCAGTTCTTC. Based on the CDR3 plus reference TRBV2 and TRBJ2-1, the full variable domain is EPEVTQTPSHQVTQMGQEVILRCVPISNHLYFYWYRQILGQKVEFLVSFYNNEISEKSEIFDDQFSVERPDGSNFTLKIRSTKLEDSAMYFCASSAGTSINEQFFGPGTRLTVL.

This clonotype was detected only a few times. The chain employs TRBV7-9 and TRBJ1-2; 9 bases map to TRBD1. Germline V gene lookup returns CDR1 SEHNR and CDR2 FQNEAQ (reference sequence). CDR3 length: 15 residues. The V gene end was trimmed by 1 base and the J gene end by 6 bases; junction bases not matched to a gene: 6. CDR3 sequence: CASSLGPGTGNGYTF. The CDR3 DNA is TGTGCCAGCAGCTTAGGCCCTGGGACAGGGAATGGCTACACCTTC.

This clonotype was found many times. The chain uses TRBV10-2 and TRBJ1-2; possible D gene TRBD1, 6 bases. Germline V lookup: CDR1 WSHSY, CDR2 SAAADI. This CDR3 contains 15 residues. The ends were cut back, 1 base at V and 3 bases at J, with 12 bases in the middle. Written as DNA, the CDR3 is TGCGCCAGCAGTGAGTTGGCAGAGGGGGACTATGGCTACACCTTC. Amino acids: CASSELAEGDYGYTF.

This clonotype was seen many times. The gene calls are TRBV10-2 and TRBJ2-7; 11 bases agree with TRBD1. Germline values: CDR1 WSHSY, CDR2 SAAADI. V shed 6 bases and J 7 bases; nucleotides not matched to a gene: 8. The CDR3 runs 14 residues. The CDR3 DNA sequence: TGCGCCAGCAGAGCCGGGACAGGGGGGATGGAGCAGTACTTC. Translation gives CASRAGTGGMEQYF.

This clonotype was observed many times. The chain has TRBV20-1 and TRBJ1-2; D not resolved. This CDR3 spans 14 amino acids. The V end lost 1 base, the J end lost 3 bases, and 12 bases lay between the germline ends. The germline V gene encodes CDR1 DFQATT and CDR2 SNEGSKA (reference sequence). CDR3 in amino acids: CSARAGIRDYGYTF. DNA of the CDR3: TGCAGTGCTAGAGCCGGGATCCGGGACTATGGCTACACCTTC.

This chain uses TRBV20-1 with TRBJ1-6, with D uncertain. CDR1 and CDR2 from the germline V gene are DFQATT and SNEGSKA (reference sequence). The CDR3 runs 18 residues. Trimming took off 0 bases at V and 9 bases at J, with 24 bases between the two ends. The CDR3 protein is CSARDGGMRDPLISPLHF. CDR3 in DNA: TGCAGTGCTAGAGACGGTGGAATGAGGGATCCCCTAATTTCACCCCTCCACTTT.

This clonotype was observed many times. Its ends do not fully match the called genes, so a read error is possible. This chain joins TRBV7-9 and TRBJ1-1; TRBD1 matches at 8 bases. There are 16 residues in the CDR3. CDR1 is SEHNR and CDR2 is FQNEAQ in the germline V gene (reference sequence). CDR3 protein: CASRFHRDRKNTEAFF. CDR3 DNA sequence: TGTGCCAGCCGCTTCCACCGGGACAGGAAGAACACTGAAGCTTTCTTT.

This clonotype was observed many times. This chain connects TRBV2 to TRBJ2-3, with no clear D. The length of the CDR3 is 12 residues. With 6 bases removed from V and 2 bases from J, the gap between germline ends came to 6 bases. Germline CDR1 reads SNHLY; CDR2 reads FYNNEI. CDR3 in amino acids: CASRGDTDTQYF. CDR3 nucleotides: TGTGCCAGCAGGGGCGACACAGATACGCAGTATTTT.